This T cell receptor (beta chain) derives from a study of shared clonotypes between healthy human individuals. Findings and limits, study-wide: There were few donors, and this limited the genetic and exposure-history diversity represented.

Sequencing was at deep level. Measured with immunoSEQ multiplex PCR; TCRdb has only the in-frame clones, and not every one. This sample yields around 500,000 clones, of which less than 80% are seen a single time; 10% to 15% belongs to the top ten. This clone was observed a handful of times. Its antigen is currently unknown. This TCR derives from a woman aged 40 to 50 in good health. Some clones in this sample may be carry-over from other donors' samples. Sequences were obtained from PBMCs.

CDR3 sequence (DNA): TGCGCCAGCAGCTGGGACACAGGGTCCGAGCAGTACTTC. It yields the protein CASSWDTGSEQYF. This chain connects TRBV5-1 to TRBJ2-7, with D possibly being TRBD1 (6 bases). Trimming shortened V by 3 bases and J by 6 bases, and 13 bases separated the two germline ends. Germline V gene sequence: CDR1 SGHRS, CDR2 YFSETQ. The CDR3 totals 13 residues.